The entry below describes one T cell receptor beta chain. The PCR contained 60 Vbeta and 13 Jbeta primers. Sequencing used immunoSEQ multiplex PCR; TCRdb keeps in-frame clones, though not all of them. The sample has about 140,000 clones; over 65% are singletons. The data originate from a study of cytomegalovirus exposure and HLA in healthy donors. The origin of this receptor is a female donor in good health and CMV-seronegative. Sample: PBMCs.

The CDR3 is CAWSVIPTDITLTYNEQFF. CDR3 sequence (DNA): TGTGCCTGGAGTGTAATCCCTACCGATATTACCCTTACCTACAATGAGCAGTTCTTC. V usage is TRBV30 and J usage is TRBJ2-1, with no clear D. Trimming took off 0 bases at V and 2 bases at J, with 23 bases between the two ends. Germline CDR1 reads GTSNPN; CDR2 reads SVGIG (reference sequence). There are 19 residues in the CDR3.